The rows below give T cell receptor beta chains drawn from one sample of a study of CD8 T cells in ankylosing spondylitis. From the 5' RACE reads, TCRdb called clonotypes with MiXCR, one entry per CDR3 protein. The sample includes about 340,000 distinct CDR3 sequences, 7% to 9% of them seen just once. Sequencing used blood, either unsorted or a sorted T cell fraction (not recorded which). The receptor set was obtained from a male donor with ankylosing spondylitis. Each CDR3 is given with its conserved first and last residue. Each record gives: CDR3 protein, D gene, J gene, V gene. The D gene is left open where the match is weak.

cdr3_aa: CASSLSGTGGFYEQYF
d_call: TRBD1
j_call: TRBJ2-7
v_call: TRBV4-1

cdr3_aa: CASGELQGAGEAFF
d_call: TRBD1
j_call: TRBJ1-1
v_call: TRBV28

cdr3_aa: CASSRTLAGGPVTGELFF
d_call: TRBD2
j_call: TRBJ2-2
v_call: TRBV4-3

cdr3_aa: CASSRDRLEKLFF
d_call: -
j_call: TRBJ1-4
v_call: TRBV7-2

cdr3_aa: CSARAFGDNEQFF
d_call: -
j_call: TRBJ2-1
v_call: TRBV20-1

cdr3_aa: CASSLDGDRWTSSPLHF
d_call: TRBD1
j_call: TRBJ1-6
v_call: TRBV11-2

cdr3_aa: CASSFSVNTGELFF
d_call: -
j_call: TRBJ2-2
v_call: TRBV12-3/TRBV12-4

cdr3_aa: CASSFSGLFRPQHF
d_call: -
j_call: TRBJ1-5
v_call: TRBV5-6

cdr3_aa: CASSGGPSTGEAFF
d_call: -
j_call: TRBJ1-1
v_call: TRBV28

cdr3_aa: CASSLRTGSNTEAFF
d_call: TRBD1
j_call: TRBJ1-1
v_call: TRBV5-1

cdr3_aa: CASSPVGRNYEQYF
d_call: -
j_call: TRBJ2-7
v_call: TRBV4-3

cdr3_aa: CASSYSGGTVGNTGELFF
d_call: -
j_call: TRBJ2-2
v_call: TRBV6-5

cdr3_aa: CASRSGTKNTEAFF
d_call: -
j_call: TRBJ1-1
v_call: TRBV12-3/TRBV12-4

cdr3_aa: CSARDAQGSSYNEQFF
d_call: -
j_call: TRBJ2-1
v_call: TRBV20-1

cdr3_aa: CASSLRSAVAYEQYF
d_call: -
j_call: TRBJ2-7
v_call: TRBV12-3/TRBV12-4

cdr3_aa: CASSPGLAGDHEQFF
d_call: TRBD2
j_call: TRBJ2-1
v_call: TRBV5-1

cdr3_aa: CSADVAGGPYEQYF
d_call: TRBD2
j_call: TRBJ2-7
v_call: TRBV29-1

cdr3_aa: CASSVAGGRSTDTQYF
d_call: -
j_call: TRBJ2-3
v_call: TRBV9

cdr3_aa: CSVVQNSQETQYF
d_call: -
j_call: TRBJ2-5
v_call: TRBV29-1

cdr3_aa: CASSPAGTASYNEQFF
d_call: TRBD1
j_call: TRBJ2-1
v_call: TRBV7-7

cdr3_aa: CSVVRGGASYEQYF
d_call: -
j_call: TRBJ2-7
v_call: TRBV29-1

cdr3_aa: CASRDRPRTDTQYF
d_call: -
j_call: TRBJ2-3
v_call: TRBV12-3/TRBV12-4

cdr3_aa: CASSPRTGQETQYF
d_call: TRBD1
j_call: TRBJ2-5
v_call: TRBV5-1